This record looks at one T cell receptor (beta chain) sequence and its context. This table comes from immunoSEQ multiplex PCR, and its TCRdb copy is limited to in-frame clones, with some not included. This table has 100,000 to 150,000 clones, 80% to 95% appearing once. This entry comes from a study of control samples from healthy donors and cancer patients. Germline CDR1 reads SGHAT; CDR2 reads FQNNGV. This CDR3 is 14 amino acids long. The ends lost 5 bases at V and 4 bases at J; junction bases unmatched: 4. The rearrangement joins TRBV11-2 to TRBJ1-1; TRBD1 aligns across 10 bases. The sample taken for sequencing was blood. The receptor was derived from a young man in good health. The CDR3 sequence: CASSIGQGGTEAFF. The CDR3 DNA reads as TGTGCCAGCAGCATAGGACAGGGGGGCACTGAAGCTTTCTTT.